These 4 T cell receptor beta chains were all obtained from the same sample, sequenced in a study of early T cells in non-severe SARS-CoV-2 infection. TCRdb reanalysed the 5' RACE reads using MiXCR and keeps one entry per CDR3 protein. Of about 81,000 distinct CDR3 sequences in the sample, about 6.5% were seen once. Sequencing was done on a sample of whole blood. These receptors were taken from an adult who was a healthcare worker with PCR-confirmed SARS-CoV-2 infection or an uninfected control (not recorded which).

This clonotype was seen at least ten times. The genes are TRBV6-6 and TRBJ2-5, with 10 nucleotides matching TRBD2. V shed 2 bases, J shed 4 bases, and the junction held 10 bases outside the gene matches. The CDR3 is made up of 17 amino acids. Germline V CDR1 and CDR2: MNHNY, SVGAGI (reference sequence). CDR3 sequence (DNA): TGTGCCAGCAGTTACGGGCTAGCGGGAGTGGGACGAGAGACCCAGTACTTC. It translates to CASSYGLAGVGRETQYF.

This clonotype is medium-sized (0.01 to 0.1%) within its sample. This sequence joins TRBV5-4 and TRBJ2-2; no firm D call. Germline V CDR1 and CDR2: SGHNT, YYREEE (reference sequence). This CDR3 contains 16 residues. Trimming removed 2 bases from V and 0 bases from J, with 11 bases in between. In DNA, the CDR3 is TGTGCCAGCAGCTTTAACCCCTCCACGAACACCGGGGAGCTGTTTTTT. This codes for CASSFNPSTNTGELFF.

This clonotype was picked up many times. The V call is TRBV7-2, the J call TRBJ2-7; D remains unclear. The CDR3 is 11 amino acids. Germline assignment: CDR1 SGHTA and CDR2 FQGNSA. V was pared by 5 bases and J by 7 bases, with 9 bases between. The CDR3 DNA reads as TGTGCCAGCAGCCTCCTCTTTGAGCAGTACTTC. Protein product: CASSLLFEQYF.

The chain employs TRBV18 and TRBJ1-2, with no clear D. The germline gives CDR1 KGHSH, CDR2 LQKENI. CDR3 length: 14 amino acids. V was pared by 2 bases and J by 3 bases, with 10 bases between. The CDR3: CASSPVMGDYGYTF. DNA of the CDR3: TGTGCCAGCTCACCAGTCATGGGTGACTATGGCTACACCTTC.